The 20 T cell receptor beta chains below all came from one sample that was sequenced in a study of blood T cell repertoires in COVID-19. Generated by immunoSEQ multiplex PCR, the TCRdb table keeps only in-frame clones and is missing some. Among under 250,000 clones, approximately 88% were seen once, and the ten largest hold just over 2.5%. Sequencing was carried out using PBMCs or T cells enriched from blood (not recorded which). Receptors originate from a woman in her twenties or thirties with acute COVID-19.

This rearrangement joins TRBV12-5 to TRBJ1-2, with D hard to call. The CDR3 totals 13 residues. V was cut by 3 bases and J by 5 bases, with 10 bases left in between. Germline V lookup: CDR1 LGHNT, CDR2 FRNRAP. The CDR3 DNA is TGTGCTAGTGGTTTAAAGGGAGGGTATGGCTACACCTTC. Translating gives CASGLKGGYGYTF.

V gene TRBV27 combines with J gene TRBJ2-3, with D perhaps matching TRBD1 (6 bases). CDR3 size: 20 residues. V lost 4 bases and J lost 5, with 31 bases in between. Germline CDR1 MNHEY, CDR2 SMNVEV (reference sequence). The CDR3 coding sequence is TGTGCCAGCAGTTCAGATCTCCCAGGGGCCGGTTTTTGTGGGATAGATACGCAGTATTTT. Protein: CASSSDLPGAGFCGIDTQYF.

This sequence joins TRBV27 and TRBJ2-1, with 7 bases identical to TRBD1. V gave up 4 bases and J gave up 0 bases; unmatched junction bases: 12. Germline assignment: CDR1 MNHEY and CDR2 SMNVEV (reference sequence). This CDR3 is built from 18 residues. Written as DNA, the CDR3 is TGTGCCAGCAGTTGGGGCCCGGGGAGACAGGGCTCCTACAATGAGCAGTTCTTC. Protein product: CASSWGPGRQGSYNEQFF.

The V call is TRBV3-1 (or the pseudogene TRBV3-2), the J call TRBJ2-2; 7 nucleotides line up with TRBD2. V shed 10 bases and J 5 bases; nucleotides not matched to a gene: 13. Germline CDR1 is LGHDT and CDR2 is YNNKEL (reference sequence). The CDR3 contains 15 residues. The CDR3 protein is CATGGRGLRTGELFF. CDR3 in DNA: TGTGCCACGGGGGGACGGGGCCTCAGGACCGGGGAGCTGTTTTTT.

The chain recombines TRBV3-1 (or the pseudogene TRBV3-2) with TRBJ2-3, with TRBD2 matching 9 bases. Per germline, CDR1 LGHDT and CDR2 YNNKEL (reference sequence). V gave up 2 bases and J gave up 2 bases; unmatched junction bases: 11. This CDR3 is 18 amino acids long. DNA for the CDR3: TGTGCCAGCAGCCAAAGGTCACTAGCTAGCGGGGCCACAGATACGCAGTATTTT. Translated, it gives CASSQRSLASGATDTQYF.

The DNA for the CDR3 is TGTGCCAGCATCCCTGGAGGGAGCACTGAAGCTTTCTTT. Translating gives CASIPGGSTEAFF. The chain joins TRBV7-2 to TRBJ1-1; no reliable D call. This CDR3 is built from 13 residues. Trimming shortened V by 7 bases and J by 4 bases, and 13 bases separated the two germline ends. The germline V gene encodes CDR1 SGHTA and CDR2 FQGNSA.

The gene calls are TRBV10-1 and TRBJ2-3; D not resolved. Germline V lookup: CDR1 WNHNN, CDR2 SYGVQD (reference sequence). The CDR3 is made up of 15 amino acids. Deletions cut 0 bases from V and 0 bases from J, with 7 bases between. The CDR3 DNA is TGCGCCAGCAGTGAGTCGACTCATAGCACAGATACGCAGTATTTT. It codes for CASSESTHSTDTQYF.

The rearrangement uses TRBV5-1 and TRBJ2-7; 11 positions match TRBD2. The CDR3 has 15 amino acids. From germline, CDR1 is SGHRS and CDR2 YFSETQ. The junction had 4 bases not matched to a gene; V was cut back by 4 bases and J by 1 base. DNA of the CDR3: TGCGCCAGCAGCGCTAGCGGGGGGTTTTCCTACGAGCAGTACTTC. Encoded protein: CASSASGGFSYEQYF.

This clone was seen a single time. The chain combines TRBV19 with TRBJ2-1; TRBD2 matches 7 bases. The germline V gene encodes CDR1 LNHDA and CDR2 SQIVND (reference sequence). The V segment lost 4 bases and the J segment 4 bases; nucleotides outside the gene matches: 10. The CDR3 runs 16 residues. The CDR3 DNA reads as TGTGCCAGTAGTAGTGTAGGGGACTACCTTTACAATGAGCAGTTCTTC. Translated, it gives CASSSVGDYLYNEQFF.

This clone was detected a few times. The V call is TRBV19, the J call TRBJ1-5, with no clear D. In germline, CDR1 is LNHDA, CDR2 SQIVND (reference sequence). Trimming took off 3 bases at V and 0 bases at J, with 21 bases between the two ends. This CDR3 is 19 amino acids long. This chain's CDR3 is CASSIGSGGGRNSNQPQHF. The CDR3 nucleotides are TGTGCCAGTAGTATTGGATCCGGCGGCGGAAGGAATAGCAATCAGCCCCAGCATTTT. The variable domain in full, with the rest retrieved from reference TRBV19 and TRBJ1-5, is DGGITQSPKYLFRKEGQNVTLSCEQNLNHDAMYWYRQDPGQGLRLIYYSQIVNDFQKGDIAEGYSVSREKKESFPLTVTSAQKNPTAFYLCASSIGSGGGRNSNQPQHFGDGTRLSIL.

The V gene is TRBV6-4, the J gene TRBJ1-1; no clear D gene. CDR1 is MRHNA and CDR2 is SNTAGT in the germline V gene. Trimming cost V 0 bases and J 7 bases, with 9 bases left between them. The CDR3 is 13 amino acids. Here the CDR3 reads CASSDSGLNEAFF. In nucleotides, the CDR3 is TGTGCCAGCAGTGACTCCGGACTTAATGAAGCTTTCTTT.

The CDR3 is CAWSRKQGDQPQHF. The CDR3 region has the DNA TGTGCCTGGAGTAGGAAACAGGGGGATCAGCCCCAGCATTTT. The chain is built from TRBV30 and TRBJ1-5; 8 nucleotides line up with TRBD1. The trim removed 2 bases at V and 5 bases at J, leaving 5 bases unmatched. CDR1 is GTSNPN and CDR2 is SVGIG in the germline V gene (reference sequence). The CDR3 spans 14 residues.

Concerning this clone: Other nucleotide sequences in the sample specify the same CDR3. V is TRBV7-9 and J is TRBJ1-1; 7 bases agree with TRBD1. Trimming took 3 bases from V and 4 from J; bases not matched to a gene: 2. The germline CDR1 and CDR2 sequences are SEHNR and FQNEAQ (reference sequence). The CDR3 extends over 13 amino acids. CDR3: CASSLEGATEAFF. As DNA, the CDR3 is TGTGCCAGCAGCTTGGAGGGGGCCACTGAAGCTTTCTTT.

The J gene is TRBJ2-2, the V gene TRBV11-3, with 7 bases fitting TRBD2. CDR3 length: 16 amino acids. V was clipped by 5 bases and J by 0 bases; unmatched bases: 6. Germline CDR1 reads SGHNT; CDR2 reads YENEEA. The DNA of the CDR3 is TGTGCCAGCAGCCTCGGGGGAGGGTCGAACACCGGGGAGCTGTTTTTT. This codes for CASSLGGGSNTGELFF.

J is TRBJ2-5 and V is TRBV14; 10 bases agree with TRBD2. V gave up 0 bases and J gave up 5 bases; unmatched junction bases: 9. The CDR3 totals 17 residues. Germline V gene lookup returns CDR1 SGHDN and CDR2 FVKESK. The CDR3, as DNA: TGTGCCAGCAGCCAAGATACCAGCGGGGGGGCGTATGAGACCCAGTACTTC. Its translation is CASSQDTSGGAYETQYF.

The chain uses TRBV11-1 and TRBJ1-1; 8 nucleotides align to TRBD1. This CDR3 region has 16 residues. Unmatched junction bases numbered 6, after V lost 2 bases and J lost 1 base. Germline V gene data show CDR1 as SGHAT and CDR2 as FQDESV (reference sequence). The CDR3 DNA follows: TGTGCCAGCAGCTTACGCAGGGGGCTTGCGAACACTGAAGCTTTCTTT. Amino acid sequence: CASSLRRGLANTEAFF.

This chain connects TRBV5-1 to TRBJ2-2; D is unresolved. Per the germline V gene, CDR1 is SGHRS and CDR2 is YFSETQ. The V end lost 5 bases, the J end lost 0 bases, and 17 bases lay between the germline ends. The CDR3 runs 17 residues. CDR3 nucleotides: TGCGCCAGCAGTACTGGTCTTCGGTCCGCGAACACCGGGGAGCTGTTTTTT. It specifies CASSTGLRSANTGELFF.

This clone was seen more than once but under ten times. The genes are TRBV28 and TRBJ1-6; 10 bases are shared with TRBD1. The CDR3 totals 17 residues. Germline lookup yields CDR1 MDHEN and CDR2 SYDVKM. The trim removed 5 bases at V and 6 bases at J, leaving 10 bases unmatched. CDR3 in amino acids: CASSARRQGASNSPLHF. Written as DNA, the CDR3 is TGTGCCAGCAGTGCGAGGAGACAGGGGGCGAGTAATTCACCCCTCCACTTT. Using reference TRBV28 and TRBJ1-6 for the parts outside the CDR3, the full variable domain is DVKVTQSSRYLVKRTGEKVFLECVQDMDHENMFWYRQDPGLGLRLIYFSYDVKMKEKGDIPEGYSVSREKKERFSLILESASTNQTSMYLCASSARRQGASNSPLHFGNGTRLTVT.

CDR3 protein: CASSDTRTSSPYNEQFF. The CDR3 DNA reads TGTGCCAGCAGTGACACAAGGACTAGCTCACCCTACAATGAGCAGTTCTTC. The V and J genes are TRBV6-1 and TRBJ2-1; 8 bases line up with TRBD2. V lost 3 bases and J lost 2; bases outside the gene matches: 9. The CDR3 consists of 17 residues. Germline V gene sequence: CDR1 MNHNS, CDR2 SASEGT.

This clone was counted a few times. V and J are TRBV3-1 (or the pseudogene TRBV3-2) and TRBJ2-3, with 7 bases matching TRBD2. Germline trimming cut 1 base from V and 2 bases from J; bases unmatched to any gene: 6. The CDR3 has 16 residues. Per the germline V gene, CDR1 is LGHDT and CDR2 is YNNKEL (reference sequence). CDR3 DNA: TGTGCCAGCAGCCAAGGGGAGGGCACACACACAGATACGCAGTATTTT. Amino acid sequence: CASSQGEGTHTDTQYF.